The sequence of this T cell receptor (beta chain) was determined in a study of cytotoxic CD8 clonotypes in ibrutinib-treated CLL. Overall study: The study included 11 relapsed/refractory and 15 treatment-naive patients; about 18 had IGHV unmutated disease.

The table came from immunoSEQ multiplex PCR; TCRdb's copy has only in-frame clones and leaves some out. The table lists 130,000 to 150,000 clones, around 80% of them singletons. The origin of this receptor is a human donor with chronic lymphocytic leukemia. The sequenced sample was PBMCs, obtained after 12 months of ibrutinib treatment.

CDR3: CASSGNQPQHF. In DNA, the CDR3 is TGTGCCAGCAGTGGCAATCAGCCCCAGCATTTT. The rearrangement links TRBV28 to TRBJ1-5, with unresolved D. CDR1 and CDR2 (germline): MDHEN, SYDVKM. This CDR3 has 11 amino acids. Trimming stripped 5 bases from V and 2 bases from J, with 1 base between.